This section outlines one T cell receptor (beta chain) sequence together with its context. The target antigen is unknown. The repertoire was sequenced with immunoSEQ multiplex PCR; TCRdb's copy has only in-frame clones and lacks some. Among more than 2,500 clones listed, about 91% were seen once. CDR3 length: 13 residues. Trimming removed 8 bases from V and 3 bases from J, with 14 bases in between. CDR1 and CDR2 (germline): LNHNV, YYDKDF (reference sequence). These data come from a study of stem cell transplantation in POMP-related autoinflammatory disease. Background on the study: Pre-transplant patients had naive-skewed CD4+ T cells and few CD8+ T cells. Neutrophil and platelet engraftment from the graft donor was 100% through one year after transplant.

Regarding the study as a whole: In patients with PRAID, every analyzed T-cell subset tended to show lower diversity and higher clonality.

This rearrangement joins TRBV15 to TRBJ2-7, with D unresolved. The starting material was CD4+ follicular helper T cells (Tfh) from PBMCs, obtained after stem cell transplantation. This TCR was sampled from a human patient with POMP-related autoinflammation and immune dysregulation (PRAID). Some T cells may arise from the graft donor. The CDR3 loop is CATAKDGIYEQYF. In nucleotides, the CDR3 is TGTGCCACCGCCAAGGACGGAATCTACGAGCAGTACTTC.